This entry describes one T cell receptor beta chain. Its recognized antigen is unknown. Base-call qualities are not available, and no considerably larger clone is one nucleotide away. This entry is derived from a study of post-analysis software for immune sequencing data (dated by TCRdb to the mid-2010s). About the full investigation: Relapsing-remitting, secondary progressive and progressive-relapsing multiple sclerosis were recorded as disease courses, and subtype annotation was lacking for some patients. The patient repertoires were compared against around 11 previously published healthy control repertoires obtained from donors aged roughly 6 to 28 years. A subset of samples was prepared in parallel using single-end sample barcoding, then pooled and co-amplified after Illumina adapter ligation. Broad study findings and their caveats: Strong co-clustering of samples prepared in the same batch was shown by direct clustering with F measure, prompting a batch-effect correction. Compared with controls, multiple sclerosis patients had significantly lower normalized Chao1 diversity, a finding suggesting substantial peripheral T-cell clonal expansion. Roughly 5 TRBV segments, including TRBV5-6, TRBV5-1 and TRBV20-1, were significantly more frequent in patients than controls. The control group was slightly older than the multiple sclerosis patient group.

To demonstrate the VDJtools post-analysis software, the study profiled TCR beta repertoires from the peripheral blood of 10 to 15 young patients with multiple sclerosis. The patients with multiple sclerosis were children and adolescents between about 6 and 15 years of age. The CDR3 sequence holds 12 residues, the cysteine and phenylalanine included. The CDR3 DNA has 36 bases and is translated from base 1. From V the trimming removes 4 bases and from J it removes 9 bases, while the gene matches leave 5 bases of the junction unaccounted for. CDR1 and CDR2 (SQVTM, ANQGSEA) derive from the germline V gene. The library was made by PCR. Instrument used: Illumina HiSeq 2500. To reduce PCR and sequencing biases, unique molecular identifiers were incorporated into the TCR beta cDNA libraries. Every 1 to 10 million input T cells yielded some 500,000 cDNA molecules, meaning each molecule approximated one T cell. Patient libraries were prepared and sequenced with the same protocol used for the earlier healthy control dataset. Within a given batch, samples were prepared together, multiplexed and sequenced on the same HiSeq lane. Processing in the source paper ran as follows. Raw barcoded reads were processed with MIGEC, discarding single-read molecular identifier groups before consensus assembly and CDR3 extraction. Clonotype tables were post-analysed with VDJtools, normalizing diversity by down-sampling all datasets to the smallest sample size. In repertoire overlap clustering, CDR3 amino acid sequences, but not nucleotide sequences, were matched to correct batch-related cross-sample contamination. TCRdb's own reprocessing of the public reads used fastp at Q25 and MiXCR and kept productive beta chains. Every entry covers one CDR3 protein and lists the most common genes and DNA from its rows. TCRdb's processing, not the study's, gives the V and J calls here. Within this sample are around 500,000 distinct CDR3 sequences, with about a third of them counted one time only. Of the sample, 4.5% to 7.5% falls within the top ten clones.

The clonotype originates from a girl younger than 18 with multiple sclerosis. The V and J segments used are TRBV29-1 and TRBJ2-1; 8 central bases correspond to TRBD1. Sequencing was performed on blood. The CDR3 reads CSVVTTGGEQFF. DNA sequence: TGCAGCGTTGTAACAACAGGGGGTGAGCAGTTCTTC.